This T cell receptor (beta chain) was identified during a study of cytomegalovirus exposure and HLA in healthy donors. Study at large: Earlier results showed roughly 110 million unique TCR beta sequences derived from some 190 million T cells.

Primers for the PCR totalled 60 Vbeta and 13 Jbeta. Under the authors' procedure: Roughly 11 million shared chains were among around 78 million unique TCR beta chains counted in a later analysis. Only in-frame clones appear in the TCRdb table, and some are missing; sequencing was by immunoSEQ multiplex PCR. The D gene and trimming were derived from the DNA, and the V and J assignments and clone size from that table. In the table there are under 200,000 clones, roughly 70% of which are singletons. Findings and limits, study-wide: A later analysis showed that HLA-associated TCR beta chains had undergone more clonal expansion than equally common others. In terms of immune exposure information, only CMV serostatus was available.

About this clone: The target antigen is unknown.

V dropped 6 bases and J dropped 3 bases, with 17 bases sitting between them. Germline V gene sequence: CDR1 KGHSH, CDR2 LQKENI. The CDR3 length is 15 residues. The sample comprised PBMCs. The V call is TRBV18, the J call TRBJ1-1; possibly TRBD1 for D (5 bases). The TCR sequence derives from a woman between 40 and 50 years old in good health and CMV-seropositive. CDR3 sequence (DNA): TGTGCCAGCTCCCTAAGTTCAGGGAGGGACACTGAAGCTTTCTTT. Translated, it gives CASSLSSGRDTEAFF.